This T cell receptor (beta chain) derives from a study of T-cell reconstitution after alpha-beta-depleted transplantation in children. The germline CDR1 and CDR2 sequences are LGHDT and YNNKEL (reference sequence). This CDR3 comprises 16 residues. V was pared by 1 base and J by 3 bases, with 9 bases of the junction left unmatched. To note about this clonotype: Its antigen remains unknown.

Unique molecular identifiers tagged the TCRbeta library. MiXCR, run by TCRdb on the PCR reads, gives a single entry per CDR3 protein. Among about 980,000 distinct CDR3 sequences listed, about 29% were seen once. Findings and limits, study-wide: One year after transplant, T-cell counts and diversity came mostly from newly produced T cells. As was reported, about two months after transplant, alpha-beta T cells came from several hundred expanded graft clones.

The TCR originated in a boy in the first two years of life who had a stem cell transplant for SCID, so the T cells may come from the graft donor. The V call is TRBV3-1, the J call TRBJ2-7; 7 bases are a match to TRBD2. Source: PBMCs, mostly from graft donor cells, taken 360 days after TCRalphabeta/CD19-depleted stem cell transplant. The DNA for the CDR3 is TGTGCCAGCAGCCAAGTAACAGCGGGGTACGGCTACGAGCAGTACTTC. This codes for CASSQVTAGYGYEQYF.